The rows below give T cell receptor beta chains drawn from one sample of a study of blood T cells in healthy people across ages. TCRdb re-called the 5' RACE reads through MiXCR, storing one row per CDR3 protein. The sample contains over a million distinct CDR3 sequences, less than 45% of which appear only once. Sequencing input: blood. The receptors derive from a woman aged 18-29 years in good health. The CDR3 runs from the conserved cysteine through the conserved F or W. D genes are given only for firm matches. Part of the rows lack a size; the others show once, few, many or a class for expanded clones.

d_call	v_call	j_call	clone_size	cdr3_nt	cdr3_aa
-	TRBV12-3/TRBV12-4	TRBJ1-1	-	TGTGCCAGCAGATTACGGACGGGAGGGACTGAAGCTTTCTTT	CASRLRTGGTEAFF
TRBD2	TRBV13	TRBJ2-1	-	TGTGCCAGCAGCAGGGCGCACACTAGCGGGAGCTATGTTGAGCAGTTCTTC	CASSRAHTSGSYVEQFF
TRBD1	TRBV15	TRBJ2-1	few	TGTGCCACCAGCAAAACAGGGGGACAGTACAATGAGCAGTTCTTC	CATSKTGGQYNEQFF
-	TRBV7-8	TRBJ2-1	-	TGTGCCAGCAGCTTAGAGTCGGGCTTTTACAATGAGCAGTTCTTC	CASSLESGFYNEQFF
-	TRBV3-1	TRBJ2-7	-	TGTGCCAGCAGCCAAGATCGGCGGCAGTCCTACGAGCAGTACTTC	CASSQDRRQSYEQYF
-	TRBV1	TRBJ2-2	few	TGCACCAGCAGCCAGGGGGCCGGGGAGCTGTTTTTT	CTSSQGAGELFF
-	TRBV28	TRBJ2-3	few	TGTGCCAGCAGACAGTACAGGATAACTAGCACAGATACGCAGTATTTT	CASRQYRITSTDTQYF
TRBD1	TRBV12-3/TRBV12-4	TRBJ2-5	-	TGTGCCAGCAGTTTCCGGACAGGGAGCAATGAGCAGTACTTC	CASSFRTGSNEQYF
TRBD1	TRBV7-2	TRBJ1-5	-	TGTGCCAGCAGCTTATATCCGCCGGGACAGGGGTACAATCAGCCCCAGCATTTT	CASSLYPPGQGYNQPQHF
TRBD1	TRBV7-2	TRBJ2-1	-	TGTGCCAGCAGTCGGGACAGGGAGGATGAGCAGTTCTTC	CASSRDREDEQFF
TRBD2	TRBV20-1	TRBJ2-1	-	TGCAGTGCTAGAGGAATAGCGGGGCCCTACAATGAGCAGTTCTTC	CSARGIAGPYNEQFF
TRBD2	TRBV4-3	TRBJ2-1	many	TGTGCCAGCAGCCAACTAGCGGGAAGTTACAATGAGCAGTTCTTC	CASSQLAGSYNEQFF
TRBD1	TRBV6-1	TRBJ2-7	-	TGTGCCAGCAGGAGGTCGGGACAGGGGAACGAGCAGTACTTC	CASRRSGQGNEQYF
-	TRBV24-1	TRBJ2-3	few	TGTGCCACCAGTGATTTTTTGGCGACCACAGATACGCAGTATTTT	CATSDFLATTDTQYF
TRBD1	TRBV4-1	TRBJ2-7	few	TGCGCCAGCAGCCAGGACAGGGTAGGTTACGAGCAGTACTTC	CASSQDRVGYEQYF
TRBD1	TRBV9	TRBJ2-4	-	TGTGCCAGCAGCGCCGGGACAGGGGGCTACGGGCAGTACTTC	CASSAGTGGYGQYF
-	TRBV29-1	TRBJ1-2	-	TGCAGCGTTGAAGATCCCGGCAGCTCCAACGGCTACACCTTC	CSVEDPGSSNGYTF
TRBD2	TRBV20-1	TRBJ2-7	-	TGCAGTGCTACTCTAGCGGACTACGAGCAGTACTTC	CSATLADYEQYF
-	TRBV6-6	TRBJ1-2	few	TGTGCCAGTCAGGACCGGAGGGCGTATGACTATGGCTACACCTTC	CASQDRRAYDYGYTF
-	TRBV20-1	TRBJ1-2	-	TGCAGTGCTAGCCCGCGGAGCTATGGCTACACCTTC	CSASPRSYGYTF
-	TRBV3-1	TRBJ2-3	many	TGTGCCAGCAGCCAAGGCTGGAATACGCAGTATTTT	CASSQGWNTQYF
-	TRBV7-2	TRBJ1-4	many	TGTGCCAGCAGCACGGACAGAAATGAAAAACTGTTTTTT	CASSTDRNEKLFF
TRBD1	TRBV28	TRBJ2-7	-	TGTGCCAGCAGTTCTAACGGACAGGGGGTCTCCTACGAGCAGTACTTC	CASSSNGQGVSYEQYF
-	TRBV20-1	TRBJ2-1	few	TGCAGTGCTAGAGATGTGGGTAGGGAGGTTTACAATGAGCAGTTCTTC	CSARDVGREVYNEQFF
-	TRBV6-1	TRBJ2-7	-	TGTGCCAGCACGATCGGGGCCCCCTACGAGCAGTACTTC	CASTIGAPYEQYF
TRBD1	TRBV12-3/TRBV12-4	TRBJ2-7	-	TGTGCCAGCAGTGCCGGGACAGGGGTATTCAACGAGCAGTACTTC	CASSAGTGVFNEQYF
-	TRBV20-1	TRBJ2-3	-	TGCAGTGCTAGATTTAGGGGCGCAGATACGCAGTATTTT	CSARFRGADTQYF
-	TRBV12-3/TRBV12-4	TRBJ1-2	many	TGTGCCAGCAGTTTCTTCAGCCGGGGGGTTAGTGGCTACACCTTC	CASSFFSRGVSGYTF
TRBD1	TRBV7-2	TRBJ1-2	-	TGTGCCAGCAGCCTCTGGACAGGGGAGACTATGGGCTACACCTTC	CASSLWTGETMGYTF
TRBD1	TRBV4-2	TRBJ1-4	few	TGTGCCAGCAGCCGGTGGACAGGAGAGGGGGAAAAACTGTTTTTT	CASSRWTGEGEKLFF
-	TRBV10-3	TRBJ2-1	few	TGTGCCATCACCGAGACAGGCTACAATGAGCAGTTCTTC	CAITETGYNEQFF
TRBD1	TRBV29-1	TRBJ2-3	few	TGCAGCGTCGACAGGGTTTTCGGCACAGATACGCAGTATTTT	CSVDRVFGTDTQYF
-	TRBV20-1	TRBJ1-5	few	TGCAGTGCTAGACGGACGGCCGATCAGCCCCAGCATTTT	CSARRTADQPQHF
TRBD1	TRBV25-1	TRBJ2-1	many	TGTGCCAGCAGTACCTACAGGGGGAGCTCCTACAATGAGCAGTTCTTC	CASSTYRGSSYNEQFF
-	TRBV20-1	TRBJ2-5	many	TGCAGTGCTAGGTGGTCCCAAGAGACCCAGTACTTC	CSARWSQETQYF
-	TRBV28	TRBJ1-4	few	TGTGCCAGCAGTCCCCCCCTAGAGGCAACTAATGAAAAACTGTTTTTT	CASSPPLEATNEKLFF
-	TRBV9	TRBJ2-3	-	TGTGCCAGCAGCGTAGGCGGGGCGGGGCAGTATTTT	CASSVGGAGQYF
-	TRBV3-1	TRBJ1-1	-	TGTGCCAGCAGCCAAGACAGCAGAGTCGCTTTCTTT	CASSQDSRVAFF
-	TRBV19	TRBJ2-6	-	TGTGCCACCGTGAAAGGACTCCCCTCTGGGGCCAACGTCCTGACTTTC	CATVKGLPSGANVLTF
-	TRBV15	TRBJ2-7	-	TGTGCCACCAGCAGAAAACAGGCATTCTACGAGCAGTACTTC	CATSRKQAFYEQYF
-	TRBV25-1	TRBJ2-5	few	TGTGCCAGCAGTGAACTGGCGGGAGAGACCCAGTACTTC	CASSELAGETQYF
-	TRBV18	TRBJ1-6	-	TGTGCCAGCTCCCTTCTGGACAGCTATAATTCACCCCTCCACTTT	CASSLLDSYNSPLHF
TRBD2	TRBV3-1	TRBJ2-3	-	TGTGCCAGCAGCCACGGTGTAGCGGGAGTCGGAGCAGGGGGATATACGCAGTATTTT	CASSHGVAGVGAGGYTQYF
-	TRBV6-2/TRBV6-3	TRBJ1-2	-	TGTGTCAGCAGTTTTGCCAACCGACAGTCTTCTAACTATGGCTACACCTTC	CVSSFANRQSSNYGYTF
-	TRBV28	TRBJ2-7	-	TGTGCCAGCAGCCCTCTCAGGACGACCTACGAGCAGTACTTC	CASSPLRTTYEQYF
-	TRBV19	TRBJ1-5	-	TGTGCCAGTAGTATCGGACGGGGATACAATCAGCCCCAGCATTTT	CASSIGRGYNQPQHF
-	TRBV9	TRBJ2-2	once	TGTGCCAGCAGCTCACATGACAGGACCGGGGAGCTGTTTTTT	CASSSHDRTGELFF
-	TRBV7-6	TRBJ2-1	-	TGTGCCAGCAGCTTTACATGTATCGCCTACAATGAGCAGTTCTTC	CASSFTCIAYNEQFF
TRBD2	TRBV12-3/TRBV12-4	TRBJ2-2	-	TGTGCCAGCAGTTCCCCAGCGGGAGTGACCACCGGGGAGCTGTTTTTT	CASSSPAGVTTGELFF
TRBD2	TRBV29-1	TRBJ2-1	few	TGCAGCTCGACTAGCGGGAGTCGTAATGAGCAGTTCTTC	CSSTSGSRNEQFF
-	TRBV7-2	TRBJ2-5	-	TGTGCCAGCAGCCGAGACAGTATCTTCTACAATGAGCAGTACTTC	CASSRDSIFYNEQYF
-	TRBV7-8	TRBJ1-1	-	TGTGCCAGCAGCTTAAGGTTGAGAAGGGGCATGAACACTGAAGCTTTCTTT	CASSLRLRRGMNTEAFF
TRBD1	TRBV28	TRBJ2-1	-	TGTGCCAGCAGTTTTACAGGGGCCCAAGAGACCCAGTTCTTC	CASSFTGAQETQFF
-	TRBV20-1	TRBJ1-2	many	TGCAGTGCGAGTACAGGCTATGGCTACACCTTC	CSASTGYGYTF
-	TRBV6-1	TRBJ2-1	-	TGTGCCAGCACTGTCCTACAGGGATACAATGAGCAGTTCTTC	CASTVLQGYNEQFF
-	TRBV10-2	TRBJ1-1	-	TGCGCCAGCAGTGAGTCTCCTGGGGCGGGGACTGAAGCTTTCTTT	CASSESPGAGTEAFF
-	TRBV4-1	TRBJ2-6	-	TGCGCCAGCAGCCAAGAGGAAACTGGGGCCAACGTCCTGACTTTC	CASSQEETGANVLTF
TRBD1	TRBV29-1	TRBJ1-1	few	TGCAGCGTCCGACCGGGACAGATGAACACTGAAGCTTTCTTT	CSVRPGQMNTEAFF
-	TRBV29-1	TRBJ2-5	few	TGCAGCGTTGCGCTTGTGGTAAAAGAGACCCAGTACTTC	CSVALVVKETQYF
TRBD2	TRBV11-2	TRBJ2-1	-	TGTGCCAGCAGCTTAGTAGGTAGCGGGACATACAATGAGCAGTTCTTC	CASSLVGSGTYNEQFF